Listed here is a single TCR beta chain. The protocol was immunoSEQ multiplex PCR, while the TCRdb copy is restricted to in-frame clones and leaves out a portion. The data show more than 250,000 clones, with around 88% seen just once and around 1.6% held by the top ten. Germline assignment: CDR1 KGHSH and CDR2 LQKENI. The V end lost 4 bases, the J end lost 5 bases, and 12 bases lay between the germline ends. The CDR3 covers 14 residues. This entry is derived from a study of blood T cell repertoires in COVID-19. Study details: Specimens from acute and convalescent COVID-19 originated in the United States, Italy and Spain. T cells, B-cell-depleted T cells, or PBMCs supplied cDNA or gDNA.

The chain joins TRBV18 to TRBJ2-1; tentative D call: TRBD2 (5 bases). The specimen was peripheral blood. This sequence originates from a woman in her forties or fifties with acute or convalescent COVID-19. CDR3: CASSQGLGNNEQFF. In DNA, the CDR3 is TGTGCCAGCTCACAAGGACTGGGTAACAATGAGCAGTTCTTC.